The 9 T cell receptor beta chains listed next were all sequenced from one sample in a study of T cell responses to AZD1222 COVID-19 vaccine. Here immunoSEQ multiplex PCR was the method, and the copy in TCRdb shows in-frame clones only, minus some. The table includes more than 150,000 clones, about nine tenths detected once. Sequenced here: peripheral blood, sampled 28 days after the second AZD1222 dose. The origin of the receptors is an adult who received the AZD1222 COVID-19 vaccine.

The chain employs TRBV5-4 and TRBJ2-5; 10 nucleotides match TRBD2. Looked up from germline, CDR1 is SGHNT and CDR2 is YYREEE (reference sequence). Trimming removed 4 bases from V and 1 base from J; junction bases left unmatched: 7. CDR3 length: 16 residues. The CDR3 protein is CASSRNLAGVQETQYF. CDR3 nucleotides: TGTGCCAGCAGCCGGAACCTAGCGGGAGTCCAAGAGACCCAGTACTTC. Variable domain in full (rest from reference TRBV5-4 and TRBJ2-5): ETGVTQSPTHLIKTRGQQVTLRCSSQSGHNTVSWYQQALGQGPQFIFQYYREEENGRGNFPPRFSGLQFPNYSSELNVNALELDDSALYLCASSRNLAGVQETQYFGPGTRLLVL.

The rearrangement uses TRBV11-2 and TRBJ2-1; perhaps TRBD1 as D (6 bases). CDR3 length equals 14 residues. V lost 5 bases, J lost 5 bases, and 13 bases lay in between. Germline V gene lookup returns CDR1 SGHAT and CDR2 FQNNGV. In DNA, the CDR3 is TGTGCCAGCAGCCCCCGGGACAAGGACAATGAGCAGTTCTTC. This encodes CASSPRDKDNEQFF.

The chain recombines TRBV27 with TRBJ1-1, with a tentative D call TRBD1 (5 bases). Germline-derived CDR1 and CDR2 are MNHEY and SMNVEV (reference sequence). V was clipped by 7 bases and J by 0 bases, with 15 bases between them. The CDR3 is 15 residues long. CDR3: CASTPVLGVNTEAFF. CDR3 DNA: TGTGCCAGCACCCCAGTCCTGGGGGTGAACACTGAAGCTTTCTTT.

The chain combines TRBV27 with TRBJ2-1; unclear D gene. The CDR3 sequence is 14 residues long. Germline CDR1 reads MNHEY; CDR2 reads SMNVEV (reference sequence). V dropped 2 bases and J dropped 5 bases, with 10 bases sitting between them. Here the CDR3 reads CASSLPGYNNEQFF. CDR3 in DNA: TGTGCCAGCAGTTTACCGGGCTACAACAATGAGCAGTTCTTC.

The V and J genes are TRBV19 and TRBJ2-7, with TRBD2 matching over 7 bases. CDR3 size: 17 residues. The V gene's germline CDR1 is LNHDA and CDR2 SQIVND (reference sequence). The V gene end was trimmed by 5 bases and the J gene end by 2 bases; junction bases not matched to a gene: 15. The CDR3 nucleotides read TGTGCCAGTAGTTTGGCCCCGACTAGAGCGGGGACCTACGAGCAGTACTTC. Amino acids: CASSLAPTRAGTYEQYF.

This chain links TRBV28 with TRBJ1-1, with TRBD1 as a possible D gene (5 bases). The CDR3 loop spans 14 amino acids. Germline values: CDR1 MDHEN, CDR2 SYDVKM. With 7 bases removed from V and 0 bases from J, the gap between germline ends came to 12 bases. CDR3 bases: TGTGCCAGCACCTTACTCAGGGTGAACACTGAAGCTTTCTTT. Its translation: CASTLLRVNTEAFF.

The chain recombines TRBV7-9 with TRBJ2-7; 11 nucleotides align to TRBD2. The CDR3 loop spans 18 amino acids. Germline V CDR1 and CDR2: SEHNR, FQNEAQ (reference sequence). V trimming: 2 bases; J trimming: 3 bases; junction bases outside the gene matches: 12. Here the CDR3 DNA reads TGTGCCAGCAGCTTACGGGCTAGCGGGAGGATGGGGGTCTACGAGCAGTACTTC. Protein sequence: CASSLRASGRMGVYEQYF.

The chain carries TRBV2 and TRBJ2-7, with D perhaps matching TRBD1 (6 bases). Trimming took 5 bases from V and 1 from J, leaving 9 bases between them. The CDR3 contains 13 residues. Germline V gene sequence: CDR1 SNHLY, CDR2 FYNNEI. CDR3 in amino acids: CASSPDRSYEQYF. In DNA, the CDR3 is TGTGCCAGCAGTCCCGACAGGTCCTACGAGCAGTACTTC.

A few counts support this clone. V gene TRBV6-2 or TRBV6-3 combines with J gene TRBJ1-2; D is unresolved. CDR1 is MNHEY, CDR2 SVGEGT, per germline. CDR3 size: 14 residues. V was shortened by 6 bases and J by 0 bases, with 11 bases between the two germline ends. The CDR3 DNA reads TGTGCCAGCAGCCCCCACGCCGCTAACTATGGCTACACCTTC. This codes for CASSPHAANYGYTF.